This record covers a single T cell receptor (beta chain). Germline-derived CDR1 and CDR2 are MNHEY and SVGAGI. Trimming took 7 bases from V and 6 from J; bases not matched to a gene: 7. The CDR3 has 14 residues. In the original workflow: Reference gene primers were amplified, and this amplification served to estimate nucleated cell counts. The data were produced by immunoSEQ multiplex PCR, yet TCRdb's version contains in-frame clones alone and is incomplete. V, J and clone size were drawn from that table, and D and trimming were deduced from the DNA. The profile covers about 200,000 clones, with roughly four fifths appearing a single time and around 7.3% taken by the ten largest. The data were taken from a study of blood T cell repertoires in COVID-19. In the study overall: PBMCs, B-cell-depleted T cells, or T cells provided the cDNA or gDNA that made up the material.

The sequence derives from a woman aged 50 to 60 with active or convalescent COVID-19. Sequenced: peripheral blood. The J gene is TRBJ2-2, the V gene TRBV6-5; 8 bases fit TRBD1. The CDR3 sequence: CASNRGAPPGELFF. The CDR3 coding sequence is TGTGCCAGCAACAGGGGGGCTCCACCCGGGGAGCTGTTTTTT.